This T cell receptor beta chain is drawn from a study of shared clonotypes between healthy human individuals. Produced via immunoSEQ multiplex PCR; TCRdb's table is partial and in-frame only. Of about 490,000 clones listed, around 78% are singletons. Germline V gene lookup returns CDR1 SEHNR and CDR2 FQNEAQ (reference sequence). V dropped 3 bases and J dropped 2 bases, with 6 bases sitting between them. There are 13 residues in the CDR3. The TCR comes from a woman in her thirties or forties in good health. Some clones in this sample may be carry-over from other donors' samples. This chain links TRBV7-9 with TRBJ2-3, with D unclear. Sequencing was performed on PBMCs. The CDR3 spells CASSFGSTDTQYF. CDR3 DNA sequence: TGTGCCAGCAGCTTCGGTTCCACAGATACGCAGTATTTT.